The 2 T cell receptor beta chains listed next were all sequenced from one sample in a study of T cells after yellow fever vaccination (dated by TCRdb to between 2018 and 2021). This specimen's treatment or condition label, per the study, means: live attenuated yellow fever vaccine strain. Preparation of the library involved 5' RACE. The instrument given in TCRdb is Illumina NovaSeq 6000. TCRdb applied fastp at Q25 and MiXCR to the public reads, then kept only in-frame beta chains. Records with the same CDR3 protein are collapsed into one entry carrying the most frequent genes and DNA. The sample table holds 300,000 to 350,000 distinct CDR3 sequences, of which 9.5% to 12% were seen once. The top ten clonotypes cover about 3% of the sample. The specimen comprised CD4+ T cells sorted from PBMCs, sampled 45 days after the yellow fever booster vaccination. These receptors came from a young man who received the YFV17D yellow fever vaccine.

In its sample, this clonotype was seen a few times. This chain uses TRBV10-3 with TRBJ2-1; 9 nucleotides line up with TRBD1. The V gene end was trimmed by 0 bases and the J gene end by 8 bases; junction bases not matched to a gene: 2. The germline gives CDR1 ENHRY, CDR2 SYGVKD. This CDR3 region has 14 residues. CDR3: CAISESRTGDEQFF. Here the CDR3 DNA reads TGTGCCATCAGTGAGTCAAGGACAGGGGATGAGCAGTTCTTC.

This clonotype appeared a few times. The chain uses TRBV6-6 and TRBJ1-4; tentative D call: TRBD1 (5 bases). CDR3 size: 14 residues. V was pared by 6 bases and J by 8 bases, with 16 bases between. The germline V gene encodes CDR1 MNHNY and CDR2 SVGAGI (reference sequence). The CDR3 DNA reads as TGTGCCAGCAGAACGGAGGGACGAGGGGAAAAACTGTTTTTT. Protein sequence: CASRTEGRGEKLFF.